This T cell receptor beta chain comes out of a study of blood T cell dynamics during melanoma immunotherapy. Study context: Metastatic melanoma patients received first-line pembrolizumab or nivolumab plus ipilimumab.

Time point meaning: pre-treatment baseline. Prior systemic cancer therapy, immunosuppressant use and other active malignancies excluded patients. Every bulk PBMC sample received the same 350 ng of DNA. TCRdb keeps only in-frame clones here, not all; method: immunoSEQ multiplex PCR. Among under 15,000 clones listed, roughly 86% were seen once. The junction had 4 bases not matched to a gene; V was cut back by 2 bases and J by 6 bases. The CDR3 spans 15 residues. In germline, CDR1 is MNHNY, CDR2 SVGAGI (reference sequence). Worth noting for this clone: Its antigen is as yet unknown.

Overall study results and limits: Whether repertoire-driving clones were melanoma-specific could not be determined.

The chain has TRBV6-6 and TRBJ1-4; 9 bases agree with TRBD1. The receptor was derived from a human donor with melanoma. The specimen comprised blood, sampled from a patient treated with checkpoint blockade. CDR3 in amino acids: CASSYPGQGDEKLFF. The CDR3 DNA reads TGTGCCAGCAGTTACCCGGGACAGGGAGATGAAAAACTGTTTTTT.